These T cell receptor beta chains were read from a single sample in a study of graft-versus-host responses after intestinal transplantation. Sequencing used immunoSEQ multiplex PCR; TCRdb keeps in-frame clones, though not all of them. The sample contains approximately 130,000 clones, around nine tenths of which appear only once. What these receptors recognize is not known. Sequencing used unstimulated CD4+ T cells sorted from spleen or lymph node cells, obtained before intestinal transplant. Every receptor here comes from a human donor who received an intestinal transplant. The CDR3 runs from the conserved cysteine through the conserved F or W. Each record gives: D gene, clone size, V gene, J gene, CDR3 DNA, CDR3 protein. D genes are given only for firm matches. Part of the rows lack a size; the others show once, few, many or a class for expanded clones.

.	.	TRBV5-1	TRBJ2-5	TGCGCCAGCAGCATGATCGCCGGTAGGACCCCCCGGGAGACCCAGTACTTC	CASSMIAGRTPRETQYF
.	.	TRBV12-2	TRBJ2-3	TGTGCAAGTCGCTTATCAACGGGGGCAACCACAGATACGCAGTATTTT	CASRLSTGATTDTQYF
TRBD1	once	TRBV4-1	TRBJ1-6	TGCGCCAGCAGCCAACAGGGGGCTGTCACTAATTCACCCCTCCACTTT	CASSQQGAVTNSPLHF
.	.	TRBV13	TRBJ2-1	TGTGCCAGCAGCTTAAGGGGGGCCAATGAGCAGTTCTTC	CASSLRGANEQFF
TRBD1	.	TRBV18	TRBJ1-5	TGTGCCAGCTCACTGACAGGGGGTATAGATCAGCCCCAGCATTTT	CASSLTGGIDQPQHF
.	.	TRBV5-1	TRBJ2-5	TGCGCCAGCAGGCCATACTCCGTTCAAGAGACCCAGTACTTC	CASRPYSVQETQYF
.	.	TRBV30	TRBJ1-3	TGTGCCTGGACTACCAACTCTGGAAACACCATATATTTT	CAWTTNSGNTIYF
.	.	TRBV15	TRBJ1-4	TGTGCCACCAGCAGAGAACAGCTTAATGAAAAACTGTTTTTT	CATSREQLNEKLFF
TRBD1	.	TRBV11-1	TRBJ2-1	TGTGCCAGCAGCCTTGGACAGGGTATACTTTACAATGAGCAGTTCTTC	CASSLGQGILYNEQFF
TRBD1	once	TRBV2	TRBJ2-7	TGTGCCAGCAGGGAGACAGGGGCGTTCTACGAGCAGTACTTC	CASRETGAFYEQYF
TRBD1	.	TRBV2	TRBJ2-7	TGTGCCAGCACCCAAGAGACAGGGGGGTACGAGCAGTACTTC	CASTQETGGYEQYF
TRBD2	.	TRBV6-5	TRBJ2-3	TGTGCCAGCAGTTATGGCGGGGGGCCCACAGATACGCAGTATTTT	CASSYGGGPTDTQYF
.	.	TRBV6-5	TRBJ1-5	TGTGCCAGCAGTTACTGGGCAGGTGGACAGCCCCAGCATTTT	CASSYWAGGQPQHF
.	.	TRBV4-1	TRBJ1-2	TGCGCCAGCAGCCAAGATGGCTATGGCTACACCTTC	CASSQDGYGYTF
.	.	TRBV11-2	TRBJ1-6	TGTGCCAGCAGCCCCACAGGTTCCTATAATTCACCCCTCCACTTT	CASSPTGSYNSPLHF
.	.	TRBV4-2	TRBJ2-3	TGTGCCAGCGGAAGCGGAGAACGTGCCACAGATACGCAGTATTTT	CASGSGERATDTQYF
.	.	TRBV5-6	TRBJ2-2	TGTGCCAGCAGAGGGCGAGCGGGTCAGACCGGGGAGCTGTTTTTT	CASRGRAGQTGELFF
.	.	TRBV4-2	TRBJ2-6	TGTGCCAGCAGCCAAGAGCACCTGGATTACAGCTCTGGGGCCAACGTCCTGACTTTC	CASSQEHLDYSSGANVLTF
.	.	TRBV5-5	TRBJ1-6	TGTGCCAGCAGCTTGGCAATGGATTCACCCCTCCACTTT	CASSLAMDSPLHF
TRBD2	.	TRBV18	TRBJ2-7	TGTGCCAGCTCACGGACTAGCGGGGGATCCTACGAGCAGTACTTC	CASSRTSGGSYEQYF
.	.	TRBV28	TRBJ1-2	TGTGCCAGCAGTTTTGACGACTATGGCTACACCTTC	CASSFDDYGYTF
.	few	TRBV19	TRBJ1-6	TGTGCCAGTTCGATGGGGGCGGCACGAGGTTCACCCCTCCACTTT	CASSMGAARGSPLHF
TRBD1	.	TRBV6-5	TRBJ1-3	TGTGCCAGCAGTGGACAGGGTGCGGGAAACACCATATATTTT	CASSGQGAGNTIYF
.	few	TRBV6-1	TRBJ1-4	TGTGCCAGCAGTGAATCCCCAGGGGCCTTTGAAAAACTGTTTTTT	CASSESPGAFEKLFF
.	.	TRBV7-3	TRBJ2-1	TGTGCCAGCAGCCCCGGTGGTCCCCCAGGTTCCAATGAGCAGTTCTTC	CASSPGGPPGSNEQFF
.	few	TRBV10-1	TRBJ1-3	TGCGCCAGCAGTGAGGGGCCTGGAAACACCATATATTTT	CASSEGPGNTIYF